This T cell receptor (beta chain) was obtained from a study of radiotherapy plus CTLA-4 blockade in lung cancer. Patients had chemo-refractory metastatic non-small-cell lung cancer and received focal radiation plus CTLA-4 blockade that used ipilimumab. General study results and limits: In blood, TCR clones derived from the tumor expanded after radiotherapy plus ipilimumab. Early blood T cell clone dynamics, with interferon-beta, were reported to best predict response.

A note on this clone: The antigen is undetermined.

The method was immunoSEQ multiplex PCR; TCRdb's version includes in-frame clones alone and lacks a portion of them. Here the sample spans over 85,000 clones, 85% to 90% being singletons. The receptor comes from a human donor with non-small cell lung cancer that progressed on radiotherapy plus ipilimumab. The source material was peripheral blood, sampled from a patient treated with radiotherapy plus ipilimumab.

The CDR3 bases are TGTGCCAGCAGCCAGTCGGACAGGGGCACTGAAGCTTTCTTT. This encodes CASSQSDRGTEAFF. The rearrangement joins TRBV14 to TRBJ1-1; 9 nucleotides line up with TRBD1. In germline, CDR1 is SGHDN, CDR2 FVKESK. This CDR3 comprises 14 residues. The junction had 3 bases not matched to a gene; V was cut back by 3 bases and J by 4 bases.